The sequence of this T cell receptor beta chain was determined in a study of identical twins. TCRdb ran MiXCR on the 5' RACE reads and lists one entry per CDR3 protein. The data hold around 340,000 distinct CDR3 sequences, with around an eighth observed a single time. Study-wide results and caveats: Beta out-of-frame sequences showed weaker excess twin sharing. Invariant MAIT and iNKT cells are populations that could partly confound zero-insertion analyses.

On this clonotype itself: As yet, its antigen is unknown.

The sample also formed part of further work on yellow fever vaccine responses in identical twins.

The source material was CD8+ T cells sorted from blood. This TCR was sampled from a woman aged 18-29 years in good health.

CDR3 in amino acids: CSASVTSDYNEQFF. The CDR3 DNA reads as TGCAGTGCTAGTGTGACTAGCGACTACAATGAGCAGTTCTTC. The chain has TRBV20-1 and TRBJ2-1; 8 bases are shared with TRBD2. From germline, CDR1 is DFQATT and CDR2 SNEGSKA (reference sequence). The trim removed 3 bases at V and 3 bases at J, leaving 4 bases unmatched. The CDR3 spans 14 residues.